Sequencing of this T cell receptor (beta chain) was carried out in a study of CD8 T cells in ankylosing spondylitis. Using its own MiXCR run on the 5' RACE reads, TCRdb lists one record per CDR3 protein. The sample yields 200,000 to 300,000 distinct CDR3 sequences, 10% to 13% seen once. The TCR was taken from a male donor with ankylosing spondylitis or in good health (not recorded which). The sequenced material came from blood, either unsorted or a sorted T cell fraction (not recorded which).

CDR3 sequence: CASSLRQSSSYEQYF. Here the CDR3 DNA reads TGTGCCAGCAGTTTACGACAGTCCTCCTCCTACGAGCAGTACTTC. The chain links TRBV12-3 or TRBV12-4 to TRBJ2-7; the D gene is possibly TRBD1 (5 bases). Deletions cut 2 bases from V and 0 bases from J, with 11 bases between. CDR3 length: 15 residues.